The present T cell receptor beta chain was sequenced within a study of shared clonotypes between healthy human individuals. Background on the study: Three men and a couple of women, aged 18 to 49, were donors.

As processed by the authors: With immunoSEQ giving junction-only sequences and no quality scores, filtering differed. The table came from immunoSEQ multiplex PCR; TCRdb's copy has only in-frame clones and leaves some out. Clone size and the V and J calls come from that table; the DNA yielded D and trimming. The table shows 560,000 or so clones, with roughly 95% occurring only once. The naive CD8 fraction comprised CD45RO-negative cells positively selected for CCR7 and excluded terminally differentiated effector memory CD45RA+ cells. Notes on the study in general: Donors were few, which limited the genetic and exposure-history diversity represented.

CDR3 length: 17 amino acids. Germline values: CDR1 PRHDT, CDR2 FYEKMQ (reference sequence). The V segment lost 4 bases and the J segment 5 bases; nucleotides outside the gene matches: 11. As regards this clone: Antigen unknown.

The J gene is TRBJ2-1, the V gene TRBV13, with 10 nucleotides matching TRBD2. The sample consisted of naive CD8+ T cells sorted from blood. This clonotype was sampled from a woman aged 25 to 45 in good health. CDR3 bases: TGTGCCAGCAGCTCGTTAGTTAGCGGGAGGCCCAACAATGAGCAGTTCTTC. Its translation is CASSSLVSGRPNNEQFF.